The following is a TCR beta chain sequence with its context. Via MiXCR, TCRdb re-called the RT-PCR reads, giving one row per CDR3 protein. This table holds fewer than 75,000 distinct CDR3 sequences, about 30% found once. There are 15 residues in the CDR3. The V end lost 8 bases, the J end lost 0 bases, and 13 bases lay between the germline ends. The data are from a study of patients and donors after allogeneic stem cell transplantation. The gene calls are TRBV12-3 or TRBV12-4 and TRBJ2-2, with D perhaps matching TRBD1 (5 bases). Input material: blood, either unsorted or a sorted T cell fraction (not recorded which). The sequence derives from a human donor who was either an allogeneic HSCT recipient or a stem cell or donor lymphocyte infusion donor (not recorded which). It is not recorded whose cells these are; they may come from a transplant donor. The CDR3 region has the DNA TGTGCCAGCGGTCGGGCAGGGTCGAACACCGGGGAGCTGTTTTTT. It is translated as CASGRAGSNTGELFF.